This T cell receptor (beta chain) was captured by sequencing in a study of human T cells and chemical hapten exposure. Turning to the study itself: The study traced per-sample TCR yield variation mainly to small differences in pooled library volumes.

Library preparation tagged each individual cDNA molecule with a unique molecular identifier. TCRdb reprocessed the 5' RACE reads with MiXCR, giving one entry per CDR3 protein. The data contain 70,000 to 85,000 distinct CDR3 sequences, more than 15% of them singletons. Unfractionated whole blood yielded total RNA. This TCR was recovered from a female donor in good health.

CDR3 in amino acids: CAWSGARHQPQHF. CDR3 sequence (DNA): TGTGCCTGGAGTGGGGCAAGGCATCAGCCCCAGCATTTT. This sequence joins TRBV30 and TRBJ1-5, with D unclear. Per the germline V gene, CDR1 is GTSNPN and CDR2 is SVGIG (reference sequence). The CDR3 consists of 13 residues. Between the trimmed V and J ends, which lost 1 base and 5 bases, there was a span of 9 bases. The complete variable domain, with remaining parts taken from reference TRBV30 and TRBJ1-5, reads SQTIHQWPATLVQPVGSPLSLECTVEGTSNPNLYWYRQAAGRGLQLLFYSVGIGQISSEVPQNLSASRPQDRQFILSSKKLLLSDSGFYLCAWSGARHQPQHFGDGTRLSIL.